This T cell receptor (beta chain) was sequenced for a study of cytotoxic CD8 clonotypes in ibrutinib-treated CLL. This clone appeared a few times. Data came from immunoSEQ multiplex PCR; TCRdb stores just in-frame clones and leaves some out. This table holds almost 250,000 clones, around three quarters found once. V was cut by 4 bases and J by 2 bases, with 7 bases left in between. The CDR3 contains 14 residues. Germline CDR1 and CDR2: SGDLS and YYNGEE. The clonotype comes from a human donor with chronic lymphocytic leukemia. The starting material was PBMCs, obtained after 24 months of ibrutinib treatment. The chain combines TRBV9 with TRBJ2-6; D gene uncertain. The CDR3 loop reads CASSPTTGANVLTF. DNA of the CDR3: TGTGCCAGCAGCCCAACGACTGGGGCCAACGTCCTGACTTTC. Using reference TRBV9 and TRBJ2-6 for the parts outside the CDR3, the full variable domain is DSGVTQTPKHLITATGQRVTLRCSPRSGDLSVYWYQQSLDQGLQFLIQYYNGEERAKGNILERFSAQQFPDLHSELNLSSLELGDSALYFCASSPTTGANVLTFGAGSRLTVL.